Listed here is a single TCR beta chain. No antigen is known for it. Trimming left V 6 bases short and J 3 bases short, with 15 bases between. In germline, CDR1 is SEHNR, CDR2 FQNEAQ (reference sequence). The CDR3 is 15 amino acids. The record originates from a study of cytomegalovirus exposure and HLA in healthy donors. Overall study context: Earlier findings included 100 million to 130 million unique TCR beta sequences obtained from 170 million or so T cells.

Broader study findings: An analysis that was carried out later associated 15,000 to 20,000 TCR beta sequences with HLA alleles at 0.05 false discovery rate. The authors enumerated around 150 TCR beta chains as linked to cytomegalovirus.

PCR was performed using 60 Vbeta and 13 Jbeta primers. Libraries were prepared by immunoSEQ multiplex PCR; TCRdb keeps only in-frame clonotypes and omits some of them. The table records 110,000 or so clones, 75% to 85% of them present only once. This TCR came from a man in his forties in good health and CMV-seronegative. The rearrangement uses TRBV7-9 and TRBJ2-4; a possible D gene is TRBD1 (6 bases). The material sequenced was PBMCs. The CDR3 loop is CASSYQGLVKNIQYF. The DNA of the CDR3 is TGTGCCAGCAGTTACCAGGGGTTGGTCAAAAACATTCAGTACTTC.